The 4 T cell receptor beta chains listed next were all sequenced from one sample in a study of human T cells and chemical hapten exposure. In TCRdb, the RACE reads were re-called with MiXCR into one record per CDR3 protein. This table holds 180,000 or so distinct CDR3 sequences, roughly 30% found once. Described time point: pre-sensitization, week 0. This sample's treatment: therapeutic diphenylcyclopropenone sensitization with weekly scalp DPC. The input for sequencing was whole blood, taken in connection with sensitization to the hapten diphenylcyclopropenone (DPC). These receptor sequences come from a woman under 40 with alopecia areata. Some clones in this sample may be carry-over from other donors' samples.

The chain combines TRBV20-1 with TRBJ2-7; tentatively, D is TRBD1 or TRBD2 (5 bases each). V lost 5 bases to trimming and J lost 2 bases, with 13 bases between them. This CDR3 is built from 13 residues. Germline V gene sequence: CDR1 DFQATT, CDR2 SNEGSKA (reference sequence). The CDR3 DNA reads TGCAGTGCTCAAGGGACGGTACCCTACGAGCAGTACTTC. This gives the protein CSAQGTVPYEQYF.

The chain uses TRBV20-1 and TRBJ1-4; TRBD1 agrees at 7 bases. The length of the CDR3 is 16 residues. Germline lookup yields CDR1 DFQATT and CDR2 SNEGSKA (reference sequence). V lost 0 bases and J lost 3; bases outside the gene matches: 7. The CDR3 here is CSARDGRGRSNEKLFF. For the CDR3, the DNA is TGCAGTGCTAGAGATGGCAGGGGGAGATCTAATGAAAAACTGTTTTTT.

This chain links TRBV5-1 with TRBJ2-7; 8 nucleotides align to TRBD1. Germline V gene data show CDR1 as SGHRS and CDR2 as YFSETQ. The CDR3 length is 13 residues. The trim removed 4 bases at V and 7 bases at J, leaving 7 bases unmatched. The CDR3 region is CASSPRTGLEQYF. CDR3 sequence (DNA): TGCGCCAGCAGCCCCCGGACAGGGTTAGAGCAGTACTTC.

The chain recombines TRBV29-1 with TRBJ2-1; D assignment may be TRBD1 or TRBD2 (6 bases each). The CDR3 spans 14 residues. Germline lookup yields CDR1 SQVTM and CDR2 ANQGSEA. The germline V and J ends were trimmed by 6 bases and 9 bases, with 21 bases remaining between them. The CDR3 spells CSVPQGGLFGEQFF. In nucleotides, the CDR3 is TGCAGCGTCCCTCAAGGGGGGCTGTTTGGTGAGCAGTTCTTC.